These T cell receptor beta chains were read from a single sample in a study of blood T cell repertoires in COVID-19. The table came from immunoSEQ multiplex PCR; TCRdb's copy has only in-frame clones and leaves some out. This table has around 260,000 clones, more than 65% appearing once. Material for sequencing was peripheral blood. The receptors derive from a person in their 70s with COVID-19, enrolled during active disease. Both conserved end residues are part of each CDR3. The D gene is left open where the match is weak. Clone size, where shown, is once, few, many, or a class for clones that have expanded.

v_call	clone_size	d_call	j_call	cdr3_nt	cdr3_aa
TRBV27	-	-	TRBJ1-3	TGTGCCAGCAGTTTACGCAGACAGGACCGGGGCACCATATATTTT	CASSLRRQDRGTIYF
TRBV27	-	-	TRBJ2-3	TGTGCCAGCAGTTTCCTCGGGACAACTAGCACAGATACGCAGTATTTT	CASSFLGTTSTDTQYF
TRBV3-1/TRBV3-2	-	TRBD1	TRBJ1-4	TGTGCCAGCAGCCAGGGACAGGGAACCGAAAAACTGTTTTTT	CASSQGQGTEKLFF
TRBV11-2	-	-	TRBJ1-1	TGTGCCAGCAGCTTAGGTACCACTACTGAAGCTTTCTTT	CASSLGTTTEAFF
TRBV5-6	-	-	TRBJ1-2	TGTGCCAGCAGCTCACGAGGGGGATGGGGCTACACCTTC	CASSSRGGWGYTF
TRBV28	-	-	TRBJ1-5	TGTGCCAGCGGGGGCGTTCAGCCCCAGCATTTT	CASGGVQPQHF
TRBV7-2	-	TRBD2	TRBJ2-3	TGTGCCAGCAGCTTCACTAGCGGGACGACAGATACGCAGTATTTT	CASSFTSGTTDTQYF
TRBV4-3	-	-	TRBJ1-3	TGCGCCAGCAGCCAAGATGCTACCATGGGAAACACCATATATTTT	CASSQDATMGNTIYF
TRBV9	few	-	TRBJ1-3	TGTGCCAGCAGCGTTTACAGCCAAAGCCACAACTCTGGAAACACCATATATTTT	CASSVYSQSHNSGNTIYF
TRBV28	-	TRBD2	TRBJ2-1	TGTGCCGGCCCCCGCGGGAGTGTGTCCTACAATGAGCAGTTCTTC	CAGPRGSVSYNEQFF
TRBV7-9	-	-	TRBJ1-5	TGTGCCAGCTCGGACAGAGGCAATCAGCCCCAGCATTTT	CASSDRGNQPQHF
TRBV5-1	few	TRBD1	TRBJ2-3	TGCGCCTCCTCTCCTGGGGACAGGGAGGGATCAGATACGCAGTATTTT	CASSPGDREGSDTQYF
TRBV7-3	-	-	TRBJ2-5	TGTGCCAGCAGTCCGGGTCGTGGGGAGACCCAGTACTTC	CASSPGRGETQYF
TRBV19	-	-	TRBJ2-7	TGTGCCAGTAGCCCAGGGGGGTGGTACGAGCAGTACTTC	CASSPGGWYEQYF
TRBV29-1	-	TRBD1	TRBJ1-6	TGCAGCGTTCGGGACAGACCGAATTCACCCCTCCACTTT	CSVRDRPNSPLHF
TRBV2	-	TRBD1	TRBJ1-1	TGTGCCAGCAGTAATCTACAGGGGTTACAGGCCGTGTCCGCTTTCTTT	CASSNLQGLQAVSAFF
TRBV28	-	TRBD1	TRBJ1-5	TGTGCCAGCAGTTTATGGGGTTCGGGACAGACACAGCCCCAGCATTTT	CASSLWGSGQTQPQHF
TRBV30	-	TRBD1	TRBJ1-5	TGTGCCTGGAGTGGAGGACAGGGTGGCCAGCCCCAGCATTTT	CAWSGGQGGQPQHF
TRBV11-1	-	TRBD2	TRBJ2-7	TGTGCCAGCAGCGCGGGACTAGCGGAACACTACGAGCAGTACTTC	CASSAGLAEHYEQYF
TRBV19	-	-	TRBJ2-7	TGTGCCACCTCACAGGGCGAAGTATACGAGCAGTACTTC	CATSQGEVYEQYF
TRBV7-2	-	-	TRBJ1-5	TGTGCCAGCAGTAGAGGGGGGGGAGATCAGCCCCAGCATTTT	CASSRGGGDQPQHF
TRBV6-5	-	TRBD1	TRBJ2-4	TGTGCCAGCAGTTTCACAGGGGGCGCCAAAAACATTCAGTACTTC	CASSFTGGAKNIQYF
TRBV4-2	-	TRBD2	TRBJ2-7	TGTGCCAGCAGCCATGTCGGGACTAGCGGGAGAACCTACGAGCAGTACTTC	CASSHVGTSGRTYEQYF
TRBV5-6	once	TRBD2	TRBJ2-1	TGTGCCAGCAGCTCCCCGGGACTAGCGGGGGGGCAGGAGTTCTTC	CASSSPGLAGGQEFF
TRBV11-2	once	-	TRBJ2-3	TGTGCCAGCCGCAGGGGAACAGATACGCAGTATTTT	CASRRGTDTQYF
TRBV10-3	once	-	TRBJ2-3	TGTGCCATCAGTGAGTCCGGTCAGCGGTCTTTCGGTACGCAGTATTTT	CAISESGQRSFGTQYF
TRBV7-9	-	-	TRBJ2-2	TGTGCCAGCAGCTTACTGACTAGGGCAAACACCGGGGAGCTGTTTTTT	CASSLLTRANTGELFF
TRBV13	-	TRBD2	TRBJ2-3	TGTGCCAGCATGAATAGCGGGGGGGCCGTAGATACGCAGTATTTT	CASMNSGGAVDTQYF
TRBV7-2	once	TRBD1	TRBJ1-4	TGTGCCAGCAGCTTAGCGGCCAGGGGGTCCCCTAATGAAAAACTGTTTTTT	CASSLAARGSPNEKLFF
TRBV15	-	TRBD1	TRBJ2-7	TGTGCCACCATTGGGACAGGGGCGGAAGAGCAGTACTTC	CATIGTGAEEQYF
TRBV5-1	-	TRBD1	TRBJ1-4	TGCGCCAGCACCCAGGACGGGACAGACTATGAAAAACTGTTTTTT	CASTQDGTDYEKLFF
TRBV6-2/TRBV6-3	few	TRBD1	TRBJ1-3	TGTGCCAGCAGCCCCCCCCGTGGGACAGGGGTTCCGAGCTCTGGAAACACCATATATTTT	CASSPPRGTGVPSSGNTIYF
TRBV6-1	-	TRBD1	TRBJ1-2	TGTGCCAGCAGTGACGCGAGGACAGGGGGTGGCTACACCTTC	CASSDARTGGGYTF
TRBV27	-	-	TRBJ1-6	TGTGCCAGCAGTTTTATGACAGACAGGCGTGGACCCCTCCACTTT	CASSFMTDRRGPLHF
TRBV12-5	-	TRBD1	TRBJ2-3	TGTGCTAGTGGTCCGGGACAGTCAAAGGGTTCGGCAGATACGCAGTATTTT	CASGPGQSKGSADTQYF
TRBV10-3	-	-	TRBJ1-2	TGTGCCATCAGCGGAGACAGGAACTATGGCTACACCTTC	CAISGDRNYGYTF
TRBV6-6	-	-	TRBJ2-7	TGTGCCAGCAGTTACGGCGGCACCTCCTACGAGCAGTACTTC	CASSYGGTSYEQYF
TRBV19	-	-	TRBJ2-1	TGTGCCAGTAGTCTCCGACCGGGAGCCCGCCAAATCTACAATGAGCAGTTCTTC	CASSLRPGARQIYNEQFF
TRBV6-5	-	TRBD1	TRBJ1-1	TGTGCCAGCATCCGGGACAGGGGGAACACTGAAGCTTTCTTT	CASIRDRGNTEAFF
TRBV30	-	-	TRBJ2-5	TGTGCCTGGAGTGTAGGGGTTTTTGTTGAGACCCAGTACTTC	CAWSVGVFVETQYF
TRBV5-1	-	-	TRBJ1-6	TGCGCCAGCAAGTCCTCCGAGGTTGGAGGTTCACCCCTCCACTTT	CASKSSEVGGSPLHF
TRBV9	-	TRBD2	TRBJ2-1	TGTGCCAGCAGCGGAAAACTAGCGGGGGGAGGCTACAATGAGCAGTTCTTC	CASSGKLAGGGYNEQFF
TRBV7-2	few	-	TRBJ1-5	TGTGCCAGCAGTCTAAGCTTCGGTCAGCCCCAGCATTTT	CASSLSFGQPQHF